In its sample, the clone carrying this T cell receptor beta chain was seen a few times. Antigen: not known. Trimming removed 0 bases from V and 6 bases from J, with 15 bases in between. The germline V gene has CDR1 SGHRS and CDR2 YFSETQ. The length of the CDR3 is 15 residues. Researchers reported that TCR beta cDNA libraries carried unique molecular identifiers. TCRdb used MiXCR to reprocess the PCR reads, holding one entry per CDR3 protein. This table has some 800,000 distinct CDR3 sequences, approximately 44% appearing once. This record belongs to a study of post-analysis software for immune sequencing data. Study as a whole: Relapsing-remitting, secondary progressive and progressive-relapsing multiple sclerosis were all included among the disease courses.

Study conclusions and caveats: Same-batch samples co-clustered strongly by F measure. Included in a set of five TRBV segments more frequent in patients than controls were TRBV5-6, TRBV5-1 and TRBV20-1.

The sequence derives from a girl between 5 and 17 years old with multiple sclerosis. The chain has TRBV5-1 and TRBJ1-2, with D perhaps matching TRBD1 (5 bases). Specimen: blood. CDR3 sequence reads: CASSLVGGMGDGYTF. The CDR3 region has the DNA TGCGCCAGCAGCTTGGTCGGGGGAATGGGTGATGGCTACACCTTC.